This T cell receptor (beta chain) was captured in a study of blood T cell repertoires in COVID-19. Original handling: Amplifying reference gene primers gave estimates of nucleated cell counts. Using immunoSEQ multiplex PCR, the repertoire was profiled, and TCRdb retains in-frame clones only, with some absent. That table furnishes V, J and clone size, whereas the DNA furnished D and trimming. Of about 89,000 clones in the sample, about 83% were seen once. V dropped 4 bases and J dropped 9; count of bases not matched to a gene: 9. This CDR3 has 16 amino acids. Germline loops: CDR1 MNHEY, CDR2 SVGAGI. Specimen: peripheral blood. The J gene is TRBJ1-6, the V gene TRBV6-5, with TRBD1 matching 10 bases. This clonotype originated in a man between 65 and 85 years old with COVID-19, enrolled during active disease. CDR3 amino acids: CASSSIRDRGFSPLHF. The DNA of the CDR3 is TGTGCCAGCAGTTCGATCCGGGACAGGGGCTTTTCACCCCTCCACTTT.